This entry describes one T cell receptor beta chain. Its antigen is currently not known. Qualities for individual bases were not recorded, and no much larger clone is one base off. This sample was taken from a study of T cell changes during pregnancy in multiple sclerosis (dated by TCRdb to between 2019 and 2020). Regarding the study in general: Changes in the T cell repertoire over the course of pregnancy were examined in this study in women with multiple sclerosis.

The library was built by means of the immunoSEQ multiplex PCR assay. Here the immuneACCESS table is served through TCRdb, limited to in-frame sequences with V and J called. Missing clones are a known gap in these copies; in checked studies unresolved V genes cover under half, and the rest lacks a known reason. The sample table shows some 140,000 clones, and roughly 95% are seen once. The biggest ten clones account for over 0.35% of the sample. Including the terminal cysteine and phenylalanine, the CDR3 comprises 13 residues. Only CDR3 DNA remains: 39 bases, in frame from the first base. CDR1 LNHDA and CDR2 SQIVND are derived from the germline V gene (reference sequence). Between the V and J ends, shortened by 8 bases and 9 bases respectively, the junction contains 19 bases.

The TCR sequence derives from a female donor with multiple sclerosis, enrolled in a pregnancy study. Material: peripheral blood, obtained after pregnancy. This chain joins TRBV19 to TRBJ1-1; possibly the D gene is TRBD1, per 5 matching bases. CDR3 region: CASGGGVGLQAFF. The nucleotides are TGTGCCAGTGGCGGGGGGGTCGGGCTCCAAGCTTTCTTT.